This passage covers 6 T cell receptor beta chains from one sample sequenced in a study of T cell repertoires in cytomegalovirus infection. MiXCR, applied by TCRdb to the reads, yields one record per CDR3 protein. The data contain about 310,000 distinct CDR3 sequences, 15% to 20% of them singletons. What was sequenced was PBMCs. The receptor source for this set is a human donor in good health (CMV status not recorded). Some clones in this sample may be carry-over from other donors' samples.

This clonotype was seen many times. The chain recombines TRBV7-8 with TRBJ2-7; 13 bases map to TRBD2. The V gene's germline CDR1 is SGHVS and CDR2 FQNEAQ. With V trimmed by 4 bases and J by 0 bases, 9 bases remained unmatched. This CDR3 is built from 18 residues. The CDR3 DNA follows: TGTGCCAGCAGCTGGGGACTAGCGGGGCCGATCATCTCCTACGAGCAGTACTTC. Its translation is CASSWGLAGPIISYEQYF.

To note about this clonotype: A single base separates this from a much larger clone, so it may be a read error. Here the CDR3 omits its conserved ending phenylalanine or tryptophan, so a read error is the likely source. The chain couples TRBV7-2 to TRBJ1-5; D not certain. Germline V gene lookup returns CDR1 SGHTA and CDR2 FQGNSA. Trimming removed 5 bases from V and 6 bases from J, with 11 bases in between. This CDR3 spans 13 amino acids. The CDR3 bases are TGTGCCAGCAGCCGTGATGAGGGTCAGCCCCAGCATTCT. Amino acids: CASSRDEGQPQHS.

This clonotype was recorded at least ten times. The chain links TRBV12-5 to TRBJ1-1, with 10 bases aligning to TRBD1. The CDR3 runs to 15 residues. The germline V gene has CDR1 LGHNT and CDR2 FRNRAP. Trimming took 6 bases from V and 3 from J; bases not matched to a gene: 7. The CDR3 region has the DNA TGTGCTAGTGGCTCTCCCGGGACAGGGGACACTGAAGCTTTCTTT. It specifies CASGSPGTGDTEAFF.

This clonotype was seen at least ten times. The chain uses TRBV20-1 and TRBJ1-5, with 7 bases aligning to TRBD1. There are 13 residues in the CDR3. Trimming removed 6 bases from V and 3 bases from J; junction bases left unmatched: 5. Germline lookup yields CDR1 DFQATT and CDR2 SNEGSKA (reference sequence). This CDR3 is CSASDRANQPQHF. In DNA form, the CDR3 reads TGCAGTGCCTCAGACAGGGCCAATCAGCCCCAGCATTTT.

This clonotype appeared many times. The chain is built from TRBV6-5 and TRBJ2-6; D remains unclear. The V end was cut by 2 bases, the J end by 0 bases, with 17 bases between. The germline gives CDR1 MNHEY, CDR2 SVGAGI. This CDR3 region has 19 residues. The CDR3 region has the DNA TGTGCCAGCAGTTACGGTTCGCAGCGAGACTTCTCTGGGGCCAACGTCCTGACTTTC. Translated, it gives CASSYGSQRDFSGANVLTF.

This clonotype was picked up a small number of times. The CDR3 bases are TGTGCCAGCAAAAGACAGGGGTCCCCTTACAATGAGCAGTTCTTC. This gives the protein CASKRQGSPYNEQFF. The V gene is TRBV2, the J gene TRBJ2-1; 8 bases agree with TRBD1. The V segment lost 7 bases and the J segment 4 bases; nucleotides outside the gene matches: 9. The CDR3 is made up of 15 amino acids. Germline assignment: CDR1 SNHLY and CDR2 FYNNEI.